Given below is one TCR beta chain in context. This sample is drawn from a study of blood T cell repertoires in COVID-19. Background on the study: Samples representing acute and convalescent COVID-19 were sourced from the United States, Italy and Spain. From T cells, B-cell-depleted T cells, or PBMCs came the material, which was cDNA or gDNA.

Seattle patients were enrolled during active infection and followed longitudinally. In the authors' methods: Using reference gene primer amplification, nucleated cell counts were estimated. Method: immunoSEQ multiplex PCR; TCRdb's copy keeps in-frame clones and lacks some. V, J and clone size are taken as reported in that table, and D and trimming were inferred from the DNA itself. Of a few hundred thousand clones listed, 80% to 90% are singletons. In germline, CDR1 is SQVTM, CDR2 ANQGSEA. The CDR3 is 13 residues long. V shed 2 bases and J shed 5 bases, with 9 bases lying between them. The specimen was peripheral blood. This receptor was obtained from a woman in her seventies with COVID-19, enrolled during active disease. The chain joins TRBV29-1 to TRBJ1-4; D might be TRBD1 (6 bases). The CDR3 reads CSVERQENEKLFF. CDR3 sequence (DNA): TGCAGCGTTGAAAGACAGGAAAATGAAAAACTGTTTTTT.